This T cell receptor (beta chain) comes out of a study of Graves' ophthalmopathy and Graves' hyperthyroidism. In the study overall: By definition, stable hyperthyroidism involved no ophthalmopathy within 18 months of follow-up.

Amplifying from RNA transcripts, the study obtained TCR beta CDR3 regions. HTBI primers served in a first-round RT-PCR, which a second-round multiplex PCR followed. Using its own MiXCR run on the multiplex PCR reads, TCRdb lists one record per CDR3 protein. The data hold approximately 540,000 distinct CDR3 sequences, with about 40% observed a single time. This clonotype has a single count. A much larger clone differs by one base, so this may be a read error. Germline CDR1 reads SGHNT; CDR2 reads YYREEE (reference sequence). The CDR3 runs 14 residues. The chain recombines TRBV5-4 with TRBJ2-7; TRBD1 aligns across 8 bases. The receptor comes from an adult man with Graves' hyperthyroidism. Sequences were obtained from peripheral blood or thyroid tissue (not recorded which). CDR3 nucleotide sequence: TGTGCCAGCAGAAAGGACAGGGACTCCAACGAGCAGTACTTC. It encodes CASRKDRDSNEQYF.